This paragraph reports one T cell receptor (beta chain). Using immunoSEQ multiplex PCR, the repertoire was profiled, and TCRdb retains in-frame clones only, with some absent. The sample carries more than 75,000 clones, 80% to 85% recorded once. Per the germline V gene, CDR1 is MNHEY and CDR2 is SMNVEV (reference sequence). Trimming pared 4 bases from V and 5 bases from J, leaving 14 bases between. The CDR3 contains 14 residues. This sample stems from a study of OX40 agonist ivuxolimab in advanced cancers. The input for sequencing was CD4+ or CD8+ T cells sorted from blood, taken in a trial of the OX40 agonist ivuxolimab. The sequence was collected from an adult with an advanced solid tumor such as melanoma, head and neck, liver or kidney cancer. The gene calls are TRBV27 and TRBJ2-5; TRBD2 might be the D (5 bases). In DNA form, the CDR3 reads TGTGCCAGCAGTTCCCCGCGGGCCCCTGAGACCCAGTACTTC. Protein product: CASSSPRAPETQYF.